This entry lists 21 T cell receptor beta chains sequenced from one sample in a study of T cell repertoires in cytomegalovirus infection. TCRdb analysed the reads with MiXCR anew, one entry per CDR3 protein. Among around 740,000 distinct CDR3 sequences listed, about 40% were seen once. Sequencing was done on a sample of PBMCs. The receptors were sampled from a human donor in good health (CMV status not recorded). Some clones in this sample may be carry-over from other donors' samples.

The chain recombines TRBV7-9 with TRBJ2-4; TRBD1 aligns across 7 bases. The CDR3 spans 13 residues. Germline V gene sequence: CDR1 SEHNR, CDR2 FQNEAQ (reference sequence). The ends lost 6 bases at V and 8 bases at J; junction bases unmatched: 7. The CDR3 sequence: CASRRTGGDIQYF. As DNA, the CDR3 is TGTGCCAGCAGGAGGACAGGTGGTGACATTCAGTACTTC.

This clonotype was detected a few times. The J gene is TRBJ2-4, the V gene TRBV29-1; D remains unclear. CDR1 and CDR2 (germline): SQVTM, ANQGSEA. Deletions cut 4 bases from V and 0 bases from J, with 10 bases between. The CDR3 runs 14 residues. DNA for the CDR3: TGCAGCGTTGTGTGGAATCTAGCCAAAAACATTCAGTACTTC. It codes for CSVVWNLAKNIQYF. Filled out from reference TRBV29-1 and TRBJ2-4, the complete variable domain reads SAVISQKPSRDICQRGTSLTIQCQVDSQVTMMFWYRQQPGQSLTLIATANQGSEATYESGFVIDKFPISRPNLTFSTLTVSNMSPEDSSIYLCSVVWNLAKNIQYFGAGTRLSVL.

This chain uses TRBV3-1 with TRBJ1-3; D uncertain. The V gene lost 0 bases and the J gene lost 5 bases, with 5 bases spanning the gap. The germline V gene has CDR1 LGHDT and CDR2 YNNKEL (reference sequence). CDR3 length equals 13 residues. DNA for the CDR3: TGTGCCAGCAGCCAAGATCATAGAAACACCATATATTTT. Residues: CASSQDHRNTIYF.

The genes are TRBV29-1 and TRBJ2-3; D gene uncertain. The germline V gene has CDR1 SQVTM and CDR2 ANQGSEA. The length of the CDR3 is 14 residues. The V end was cut by 4 bases, the J end by 2 bases, with 13 bases between. The CDR3 spells CSVARQVTTDTQYF. The CDR3 nucleotides read TGCAGCGTTGCGCGGCAGGTAACCACAGATACGCAGTATTTT.

This clonotype was counted a few times. V and J are TRBV5-5 and TRBJ2-3, with TRBD2 matching over 11 bases. CDR3 size: 19 residues. Trimming took 1 base from V and 1 from J; bases not matched to a gene: 11. Germline CDR1 reads SGHKS; CDR2 reads YYEKEE (reference sequence). DNA for the CDR3: TGTGCCAGCAGCTTGCTTGGGACTAGCGGTCTTGGAGGCACAGATACGCAGTATTTT. It is translated as CASSLLGTSGLGGTDTQYF.

This clonotype was counted many times. The chain couples TRBV4-1 to TRBJ1-4; 10 bases match TRBD1. CDR3 size: 15 residues. V trimming: 2 bases; J trimming: 8 bases; junction bases outside the gene matches: 5. Germline CDR1 reads MGHRA; CDR2 reads YSYEKL. CDR3 sequence: CASSQLTGGDEKLFF. The CDR3 region has the DNA TGCGCCAGCAGCCAATTGACAGGGGGCGACGAAAAACTGTTTTTT.

This clonotype was found many times. The gene calls are TRBV7-2 and TRBJ2-5; 13 positions agree with TRBD2. V was pared by 1 base and J by 2 bases, with 1 base of the junction left unmatched. CDR1 and CDR2 (germline): SGHTA, FQGNSA. This CDR3 has 16 residues. The CDR3 DNA is TGTGCCAGCAGCTTAGTGGGACTAGCGGGACAAGAGACCCAGTACTTC. It is translated as CASSLVGLAGQETQYF. The full variable domain, its missing parts supplied by reference TRBV7-2 and TRBJ2-5, is GAGVSQSPSNKVTEKGKDVELRCDPISGHTALYWYRQSLGQGLEFLIYFQGNSAPDKSGLPSDRFSAERTGGSVSTLTIQRTQQEDSAVYLCASSLVGLAGQETQYFGPGTRLLVL.

CDR3 amino acids: CASRLGAQQPQHF. The CDR3 coding sequence is TGTGCCAGCAGGCTTGGGGCGCAACAGCCCCAGCATTTT. The J gene is TRBJ1-5, the V gene TRBV28; a possible D gene is TRBD1 (5 bases). The germline gives CDR1 MDHEN, CDR2 SYDVKM. Trimming left V 6 bases short and J 7 bases short, with 13 bases between. The CDR3 runs 13 residues.

The V gene is TRBV6-5, the J gene TRBJ2-5; TRBD1 aligns across 7 bases. The V gene end was trimmed by 5 bases and the J gene end by 6 bases; junction bases not matched to a gene: 6. Germline V lookup: CDR1 MNHEY, CDR2 SVGAGI. This CDR3 contains 13 residues. The CDR3 nucleotides read TGTGCCAGCAGTCAGGCTAGGGGGCAGACCCAGTACTTC. Translating gives CASSQARGQTQYF.

V is TRBV2 and J is TRBJ1-1; D uncertain. Germline CDR1 and CDR2: SNHLY and FYNNEI. This CDR3 has 15 amino acids. The ends were cut back, 4 bases at V and 2 bases at J, with 14 bases in the middle. The CDR3 loop is CASSGELDINTEAFF. Here the CDR3 DNA reads TGTGCCAGCAGTGGGGAGTTGGATATTAACACTGAAGCTTTCTTT.

The genes are TRBV28 and TRBJ1-6; perhaps TRBD1 as D (5 bases). With 7 bases removed from V and 4 bases from J, the gap between germline ends came to 17 bases. This CDR3 comprises 16 residues. Germline assignment: CDR1 MDHEN and CDR2 SYDVKM. CDR3 residues: CASKRNTGGYNSPLHF. The CDR3 nucleotides are TGTGCCAGCAAGAGAAACACGGGGGGATATAATTCACCCCTCCACTTT.

This clonotype occurred many times. V gene TRBV4-1 combines with J gene TRBJ2-3, with D perhaps TRBD1 (6 bases). CDR3 length: 13 residues. Trimming cost V 2 bases and J 5 bases, with 8 bases left between them. Germline CDR1 MGHRA, CDR2 YSYEKL. This CDR3 is CASSQMTGDTQYF. The CDR3 DNA reads TGCGCCAGCAGCCAAATGACAGGAGATACGCAGTATTTT.

The rearrangement joins TRBV19 to TRBJ2-3; TRBD1 matches 10 bases. V trimming: 7 bases; J trimming: 1 base; junction bases outside the gene matches: 8. The length of the CDR3 is 16 residues. Germline values: CDR1 LNHDA, CDR2 SQIVND (reference sequence). CDR3 in amino acids: CASNDRGRAGTDTQYF. CDR3 nucleotide sequence: TGTGCCAGTAATGACAGGGGGCGAGCGGGCACAGATACGCAGTATTTT.

In regard to this clonotype: Given the absence of the conserved phenylalanine or tryptophan at the CDR3 end, a read error is likely. The gene calls are TRBV20-1 and TRBJ2-1; 16 nucleotides agree with TRBD2. CDR3 size: 16 residues. Trimming took 2 bases from V and 8 from J; bases not matched to a gene: 6. The V gene's germline CDR1 is DFQATT and CDR2 SNEGSKA (reference sequence). The CDR3 nucleotides read TGCAGTGCTAGATCGGGGACTAGCGGGAGGGCCCATGAGCAGTTCTTA. Amino acid sequence: CSARSGTSGRAHEQFL.

V is TRBV24-1 and J is TRBJ2-5; 10 bases map to TRBD2. The length of the CDR3 is 17 residues. Unmatched junction bases numbered 5, after V lost 0 bases and J lost 2 bases. Germline V gene lookup returns CDR1 KGHDR and CDR2 SFDVKD. The chain's CDR3 is CATSDLSSGGVQETQYF. The CDR3 DNA reads TGTGCCACCAGTGATTTGTCCAGCGGGGGGGTTCAAGAGACCCAGTACTTC.

The CDR3 nucleotides are TGCGCCAGCAGCCAGAGCCTGCGTGGCGCTGCCTACGAGCAGTACTTC. Its protein product is CASSQSLRGAAYEQYF. V is TRBV4-1 and J is TRBJ2-7; D gene ambiguous. Between the trimmed V and J ends, which lost 3 bases and 2 bases, there was a span of 17 bases. The CDR3 runs 16 residues. Per the germline V gene, CDR1 is MGHRA and CDR2 is YSYEKL.

This clonotype has more than one count but fewer than ten. The chain joins TRBV20-1 to TRBJ1-2, with 7 bases fitting TRBD1. This CDR3 is 14 amino acids long. The ends lost 1 base at V and 6 bases at J; junction bases unmatched: 8. The germline gives CDR1 DFQATT, CDR2 SNEGSKA (reference sequence). The CDR3, as DNA: TGCAGTGCTAGAGTCGAAGACAGGGTGGATGGCTACACCTTC. This encodes CSARVEDRVDGYTF.

This clonotype appeared once. The chain uses TRBV29-1 and TRBJ1-1, with a weak D call TRBD1 (6 bases). The CDR3 runs to 15 residues. Trimming pared 0 bases from V and 1 base from J, leaving 12 bases between. Germline CDR1 SQVTM, CDR2 ANQGSEA. CDR3 loop: CSVEDFFRGNTEAFF. In DNA form, the CDR3 reads TGCAGCGTTGAAGACTTCTTCAGGGGGAACACTGAAGCTTTCTTT.

The chain joins TRBV7-8 to TRBJ2-3; TRBD1 matches 8 bases. The CDR3 totals 17 residues. Per germline, CDR1 SGHVS and CDR2 FQNEAQ. The ends lost 4 bases at V and 4 bases at J; junction bases unmatched: 13. CDR3: CASSSGQGFLVADTQYF. CDR3 nucleotides: TGTGCCAGCAGCTCAGGACAGGGTTTTTTGGTTGCAGATACGCAGTATTTT.

This clonotype has ten or more counts. The rearrangement uses TRBV7-2 and TRBJ2-7; the D gene is possibly TRBD1 (7 bases). Trimming removed 2 bases from V and 6 bases from J, with 11 bases in between. Germline-derived CDR1 and CDR2 are SGHTA and FQGNSA. This CDR3 region has 13 residues. The DNA of the CDR3 is TGTGCCAGCAGCTTAAACAGGGGAGGCGAGCAGTACTTC. It translates to CASSLNRGGEQYF.

The chain recombines TRBV6-1 with TRBJ1-3; D unclear. This CDR3 contains 10 residues. CDR1 and CDR2 (germline): MNHNS, SASEGT. Trimming took off 7 bases at V and 7 bases at J, with 5 bases between the two ends. The DNA of the CDR3 is TGTGCCAGCACGTGGAACACCATATATTTT. Translating it yields CASTWNTIYF.